This T cell receptor beta chain was identified during a study of T cell repertoires in cytomegalovirus infection. Using its own MiXCR run on the reads, TCRdb lists one record per CDR3 protein. Altogether 130,000 or so distinct CDR3 sequences are present, about 6% being singletons, with the ten largest covering roughly 17%. Germline V lookup: CDR1 SGHRS, CDR2 YFSETQ. This CDR3 has 13 amino acids. The V and J ends lost 2 bases and 5 bases respectively, with 10 bases between them. The specimen was PBMCs. This chain connects TRBV5-1 to TRBJ2-5, with no clear D. The receptor's source is a human donor in good health (CMV status not recorded). Some clones in this sample may be carry-over from other donors' samples. The CDR3 protein is CASSLQSMETQYF. CDR3 DNA: TGCGCCAGCAGCTTACAGAGTATGGAGACCCAGTACTTC.